What follows describes a single T cell receptor beta chain. Some clones are missing from TCRdb's copy, which holds only in-frame ones; the method was immunoSEQ multiplex PCR. This sample has approximately 200,000 clones, with roughly 84% found just once. The data derive from a study of blood T cell repertoires in COVID-19. Across the whole study: The United States, Italy and Spain provided the acute and convalescent COVID-19 samples.

Trimming left V 0 bases short and J 5 bases short, with 10 bases between. The CDR3 has 14 residues. Germline V gene data show CDR1 as SGHVS and CDR2 as FQNEAQ. The origin of this receptor is a person aged 65 to 85 with COVID-19, enrolled during active disease. The sequenced sample was peripheral blood. The chain employs TRBV7-8 and TRBJ1-1; D is unclear. CDR3 bases: TGTGCCAGCAGCTTAGCACTAGGGAGGACTGAAGCTTTCTTT. It encodes CASSLALGRTEAFF.